The clone carrying this T cell receptor beta chain is labeled medium-sized. Its matching antigen is unknown. This CDR3 is 14 amino acids long. Trimming cost V 2 bases and J 7 bases, with 12 bases left between them. Germline CDR1 MDHEN, CDR2 SYDVKM. Via MiXCR, TCRdb re-called the 5' RACE reads, giving one row per CDR3 protein. The table lists some 3,000 distinct CDR3 sequences, about 5.8% of them singletons. The data are from a study of spatial heterogeneity in lung cancer. Study-level results: Ubiquitous and regional nonsynonymous mutation counts were tracked by ubiquitous and regional expanded TCR counts, respectively. Mutation counts in tumors were tracked by counts of expanded intratumoral alpha and beta TCRs.

Time point reported: sample taken at primary tumor resection. The chain employs TRBV28 and TRBJ1-5; TRBD1 is a possible D gene (5 bases). Material: lung tumor tissue, obtained at surgery. The TCR originated in a male donor with early-stage non-small cell lung cancer. CDR3: CASSLRWGAQPQHF. CDR3 nucleotides: TGTGCCAGCAGTTTAAGGTGGGGCGCACAGCCCCAGCATTTT.